This T cell receptor (beta chain) was sequenced in a study of beta chain features in type 1 diabetes. Regarding the study as a whole: Across all four CD4+ subsets, people with type 1 diabetes showed modestly shorter TCRB CDR3s.

The entirety of the isolated RNA underwent reverse transcription, so expressed TCRB transcripts were sequenced. Using immunoSEQ multiplex PCR, the repertoire was profiled, and TCRdb retains in-frame clones only, with some absent. This sample has about 900,000 clones; roughly a sixth occur once, and the top ten carry about 0.02%. Between the trimmed V and J ends, which lost 3 bases and 7 bases, there was a span of 16 bases. This CDR3 contains 15 residues. Germline V gene data show CDR1 as MRHNA and CDR2 as SNTAGT. Concerning this clone itself: Its specificity is not known.

This receptor was taken from a woman aged 18 to 35 in good health. The sample taken for sequencing was naive CD4+ T cells from blood. The chain has TRBV6-4 and TRBJ2-1; D is uncertain. Here the CDR3 DNA reads TGTGCCAGCAGTGATCCCCATCTGAGTAGAAATGAGCAGTTCTTC. Encoded protein: CASSDPHLSRNEQFF.